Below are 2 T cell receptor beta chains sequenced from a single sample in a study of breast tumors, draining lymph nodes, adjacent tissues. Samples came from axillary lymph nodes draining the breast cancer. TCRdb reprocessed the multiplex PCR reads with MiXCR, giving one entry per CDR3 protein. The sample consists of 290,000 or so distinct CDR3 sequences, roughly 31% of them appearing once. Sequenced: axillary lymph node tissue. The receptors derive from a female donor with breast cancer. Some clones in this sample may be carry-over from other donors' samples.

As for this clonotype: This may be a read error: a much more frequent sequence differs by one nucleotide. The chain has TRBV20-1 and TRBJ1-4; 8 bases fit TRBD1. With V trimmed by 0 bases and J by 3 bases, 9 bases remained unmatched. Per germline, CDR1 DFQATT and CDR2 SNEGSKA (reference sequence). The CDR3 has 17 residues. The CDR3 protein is CSARDGGTGASNEKLFF. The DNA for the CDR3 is TGCAGTGCTAGAGATGGGGGGACAGGCGCTTCTAATGAAAAACTGTTTTTT.

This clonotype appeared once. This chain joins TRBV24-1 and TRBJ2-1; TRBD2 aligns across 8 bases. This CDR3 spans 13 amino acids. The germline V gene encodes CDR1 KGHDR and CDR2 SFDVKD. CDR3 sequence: CASSGLGYNEQFF. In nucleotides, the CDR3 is TGTGCTTCATCGGGACTAGGTTACAATGAGCAGTTCTTC.